Here is one T cell receptor (beta chain) with its context. This receptor's antigen is unknown. Base qualities are not provided; no much larger clone lies one nucleotide away. The immunoSEQ assay was used to sequence TCR beta chain CDR3 regions from genomic DNA. Rearranged VDJ segments were amplified with primers that anneal to V and J segments. For the original study's pipeline: The ImmunoSeq Analyzer software was used to compute clonality and richness metrics. Clones with differential abundance between regions were identified with Fisher's exact test combined with a beta-binomial method for additional stringency. TCRdb stores this immuneACCESS table with in-frame sequences only. Part of the clones is absent; in the studies checked, under half of the shortfall reflects unresolved V genes, and no reason is known for the rest. The DNA gave D and trimming, while V, J and clone size come from that table. The table for this sample lists several thousand clones; around 71% of them were counted only once. The ten largest clones capture roughly two fifths of the sample.

Samples labelled H were derived from distinct, geographically separated regions of the hepatocellular carcinoma nodule. Early-stage hepatocellular carcinoma was present in all patients, and no therapy was administered to any patient before surgical resection. The sampled areas showed no macroscopic signs of necrosis or hemorrhage. Multiple regions from two patients underwent TCR sequencing (ImmunoSeq). Frozen resection tissue samples were collected at a distance of at least 1 cm from each other. The DNeasy blood and tissue kit was used to extract genomic DNA from bulk tissue. This specimen comes from a study of intratumoral heterogeneity in liver cancer. As for the study more broadly: In the full cohort of 13 to 15 patients, the median age was approximately 63 years and the majority of patients were male. To examine intratumor heterogeneity, the study integrated RNA-seq, DNA sequencing, TCR-seq and SNP array data obtained from multiple regions of hepatocellular carcinoma specimens. A total of just over 70 multiregional samples from 15 or so HCC patients, consisting of 45 to 55 tumoral and around 20 adjacent nontumoral regions, were included in the overall cohort. Study-level results and caveats: No significant difference in overall T cell clonality was found between tumor regions within either sequenced patient. Tumor region a in each sequenced patient had significantly more unique T-cell clonal expansions than region b. Limitations acknowledged by the authors included a relatively low number of patients and under-sampled representation of tumor-infiltrating lymphocytes. TCR sequencing was reported to confirm the RNA-seq-based estimates of regional differences in tumor-infiltrating lymphocyte burden.

The CDR3 starts with the cysteine, ends with the phenylalanine, and has 13 residues. The CDR3 DNA has 39 bases and is translated from base 1. Trimming at the junction amounts to 3 bases on V and 8 bases on J, and the germline ends lie 13 bases apart. CDR1 and CDR2 were assigned from the germline V gene as SGHRS and YFSETQ. This sequence originates from a woman aged 65 to 85 with hepatocellular carcinoma. The chain joins TRBV5-1 to TRBJ2-3, with TRBD2 perhaps the D gene, on 6 matching bases. The specimen comprised tumor tissue, sampled before any cancer treatment. The nucleotide sequence reads TGCGCCAGCAGCTACTACCAGGGAGGTACGCAGTATTTT. This translates into CASSYYQGGTQYF.